A selection of T cell receptor beta chains follows, all from one sample in a study of CD8 T cells in ankylosing spondylitis. Each CDR3 protein gets one entry after TCRdb re-called the 5' RACE reads with MiXCR. The top ten hold 13% to 15% of the sample, which has about 150,000 distinct CDR3 sequences, approximately 44% seen once. Sequenced input: synovial fluid, either unsorted or a sorted T cell fraction (not recorded which). The receptors here all came from a male donor with ankylosing spondylitis. The CDR3 runs from the conserved cysteine through the conserved F or W. The D gene is left open where the match is weak. Rows give clone size only sometimes, using once, few, many, or a class for an expanded clone.

>TRBD2|few|16|TRBJ2-3|TRBV4-2
CASSPRTSGDGRLQYF
TGTGCCAGCAGCCCTCGGACTAGCGGGGACGGACGCTTGCAGTATTTT
>.|.|14|TRBJ2-3|TRBV30
CAWSVGAGADTQYF
TGTGCCTGGAGTGTGGGGGCCGGGGCAGATACGCAGTATTTT
>.|.|14|TRBJ1-3|TRBV29-1
CSVEPLGSGNTIYF
TGCAGCGTTGAACCCCTAGGCTCTGGAAACACCATATATTTT
>TRBD1|.|17|TRBJ2-3|TRBV10-3
CAIRPGQGGGSTDTQYF
TGTGCCATCAGACCGGGACAGGGTGGAGGCAGCACAGATACGCAGTATTTT
>.|few|18|TRBJ2-1|TRBV9
CASSVAIHRQDPYNEQFF
TGTGCCAGCAGCGTAGCTATTCATCGCCAGGACCCCTACAATGAGCAGTTCTTC
>.|.|12|TRBJ2-7|TRBV7-2
CASSYWTKVQYF
TGTGCCAGCAGCTATTGGACTAAGGTGCAGTACTTC
>TRBD2|few|18|TRBJ2-3|TRBV10-3
CAIRDPQREGRYPYTQYF
TGTGCCATCAGGGACCCCCAGCGGGAGGGGCGATACCCTTATACGCAGTATTTT
>TRBD1|many|14|TRBJ2-7|TRBV4-1
CASRLGQGSYEQYF
TGCGCCAGCAGATTGGGACAGGGGTCTTACGAGCAGTACTTC
>.|few|14|TRBJ2-2|TRBV7-8
CASSPMGEAGELFF
TGTGCCAGCAGCCCTATGGGGGAAGCCGGGGAGCTGTTTTTT
>.|few|15|TRBJ2-1|TRBV6-1
CASSPVEDTYNEQFF
TGTGCCAGCAGCCCCGTGGAGGACACCTACAATGAGCAGTTCTTC
>.|many|16|TRBJ2-7|TRBV20-1
CSASPHGRGGSYEQYF
TGCAGTGCTAGCCCACACGGTCGGGGAGGCTCCTACGAGCAGTACTTC
>TRBD1|.|15|TRBJ1-5|TRBV28
CASSFGQGVNQPQHF
TGTGCCAGCAGTTTCGGACAGGGGGTCAATCAGCCCCAGCATTTT
>TRBD2|.|20|TRBJ2-1|TRBV3-1
CASSQDSGPRTSGSFNEQFF
TGTGCCAGCAGCCAAGATTCCGGACCTAGGACTAGCGGGAGTTTCAATGAGCAGTTCTTC
>TRBD1|few|12|TRBJ2-7|TRBV7-9
CASSPTGVEQYF
TGTGCCAGCAGCCCGACAGGGGTTGAGCAGTACTTC
>TRBD1|.|13|TRBJ2-2|TRBV20-1
CSALDRETGELFF
TGCAGTGCCCTGGACAGGGAAACCGGGGAGCTGTTTTTT
>.|.|16|TRBJ1-1|TRBV10-3
CAISDPRTALNTEAFF
TGTGCCATCAGTGACCCTCGGACAGCTTTGAACACTGAAGCTTTCTTT
>.|.|18|TRBJ1-2|TRBV9
CASSVSLDRQSRYYGYTF
TGTGCCAGCAGCGTAAGTCTTGACCGACAGTCGAGGTACTATGGCTACACCTTC
>.|many|19|TRBJ1-1|TRBV2
CASSEALRYSPYGDTEAFF
TGTGCCAGCAGTGAAGCGCTTCGGTACTCCCCGTATGGAGACACTGAAGCTTTCTTT
>TRBD1|.|15|TRBJ2-7|TRBV30
CAWSPLDRVLDEQYF
TGTGCCTGGAGTCCCCTGGACAGGGTTCTCGACGAGCAGTACTTC
>.|many|13|TRBJ2-7|TRBV28
CASSKGWPYEQYF
TGTGCCAGCAGTAAAGGGTGGCCCTACGAGCAGTACTTC
>.|.|18|TRBJ2-7|TRBV5-1
CASSLGWDPGRISYEQYF
TGCGCCAGCAGCTTGGGTTGGGACCCGGGAAGAATCTCCTACGAGCAGTACTTC
>.|.|12|TRBJ1-2|TRBV20-1
CRVPFGGYGYTF
TGCAGAGTGCCATTTGGTGGCTATGGCTACACCTTC
>.|.|14|TRBJ2-7|TRBV9
CASSLRQFSYEQYF
TGTGCCAGCAGCCTCAGACAGTTCTCCTACGAGCAGTACTTC
>.|.|16|TRBJ2-1|TRBV2
CAFLGGGRSSYNEQFF
TGTGCCTTCCTCGGGGGCGGGCGAAGCTCCTACAATGAGCAGTTCTTC
>.|.|16|TRBJ1-5|TRBV4-3
CASSRHYGYSNQPQHF
TGCGCCAGCAGCCGACATTACGGGTATAGCAATCAGCCCCAGCATTTT
>TRBD1|.|14|TRBJ1-6|TRBV10-1
CASSAQGDNSPLHF
TGCGCCAGCAGTGCCCAGGGGGATAATTCACCCCTCCACTTT
>.|.|14|TRBJ2-3|TRBV6-2/TRBV6-3
CASNKGRGPDTQYF
TGTGCCAGCAACAAAGGGCGGGGCCCAGATACGCAGTATTTT
>.|.|16|TRBJ2-1|TRBV20-1
CSATPPLVTPYNEQFF
TGCAGTGCGACCCCACCACTAGTGACCCCCTACAATGAGCAGTTCTTC
>.|.|19|TRBJ2-5|TRBV28
CASSGGEEQHIGFQETQYF
TGTGCCAGCAGTGGGGGAGAGGAACAGCATATAGGGTTCCAAGAGACCCAGTACTTC
>TRBD1|once|12|TRBJ1-2|TRBV20-1
CSATMDRVGYTF
TGCAGTGCTACAATGGACAGGGTCGGCTACACCTTC
>.|few|15|TRBJ2-2|TRBV12-3/TRBV12-4
CASSWGTVNTGELFF
TGTGCCAGCAGTTGGGGTACAGTCAACACCGGGGAGCTGTTTTTT
>.|.|12|TRBJ1-2|TRBV5-1
CASRKHYDGYTF
TGCGCCAGCAGAAAACATTACGATGGCTACACCTTC
>.|.|14|TRBJ1-1|TRBV12-3/TRBV12-4
CASSLYGMNTEAFF
TGTGCCAGCAGTTTATACGGGATGAACACTGAAGCTTTCTTT
>.|.|12|TRBJ1-2|TRBV27
CTSSPRDGIYTF
TGTACCAGCAGTCCCCGGGACGGGATCTACACCTTC
>.|.|19|TRBJ2-7|TRBV27
CASSDAKSGFDPFKYEQYF
TGTGCCAGCAGTGACGCGAAGTCCGGGTTTGATCCGTTTAAATACGAGCAGTACTTC
>.|.|18|TRBJ2-3|TRBV15
CATSRPSTVTCFTDTQYF
TGTGCCACCAGCAGACCTTCGACAGTGACCTGTTTCACAGATACGCAGTATTTT